A single sample is the source of the 23 T cell receptor beta chains below, sequenced in a study of blood T cell repertoires in COVID-19. Libraries were prepared by immunoSEQ multiplex PCR; TCRdb keeps only in-frame clonotypes and omits some of them. The data show some 170,000 clones, around 76% seen once. Input material: peripheral blood. These receptors came from a woman aged 70 to 79 with acute or convalescent COVID-19.

The chain couples TRBV4-1 to TRBJ1-2; maybe TRBD1 (5 bases). Trimming pared 8 bases from V and 3 bases from J, leaving 22 bases between. Germline CDR1 MGHRA, CDR2 YSYEKL. The CDR3 is 16 residues long. The CDR3 spells CASSPSGQANYYGYTF. As DNA, the CDR3 is TGCGCCAGCTCCCCCTCAGGGCAGGCCAATTACTATGGCTACACCTTC.

This clone was recorded a few times. V usage is TRBV5-5 and J usage is TRBJ1-5; no clear D gene. This CDR3 spans 13 amino acids. V was trimmed by 4 bases and J by 0 bases, leaving 5 bases between them. From germline, CDR1 is SGHKS and CDR2 YYEKEE (reference sequence). The DNA for the CDR3 is TGTGCCAGCAGCCTAAATAGCAATCAGCCCCAGCATTTT. This gives the protein CASSLNSNQPQHF. The entire variable domain, with the rest obtained from reference TRBV5-5 and TRBJ1-5, is as follows: DAGVTQSPTHLIKTRGQQVTLRCSPISGHKSVSWYQQVLGQGPQFIFQYYEKEERGRGNFPDRFSARQFPNYSSELNVNALLLGDSALYLCASSLNSNQPQHFGDGTRLSIL.

The rearrangement links TRBV28 to TRBJ2-3; TRBD2 agrees at 8 bases. The germline gives CDR1 MDHEN, CDR2 SYDVKM. This CDR3 has 14 residues. J gave up 8 bases and V 3 bases, and 7 bases lay outside the gene matches. CDR3 nucleotides: TGTGCCAGCAGTTTCGGGGGGGCAAGGATTACGCAGTATTTT. This encodes CASSFGGARITQYF.

This sequence joins TRBV19 and TRBJ2-3; 9 positions agree with TRBD1. The CDR3 loop spans 16 amino acids. V was pared by 3 bases and J by 8 bases, with 12 bases of the junction left unmatched. The germline CDR1 and CDR2 sequences are LNHDA and SQIVND (reference sequence). CDR3 sequence reads: CASSIPSGQGYGTQYF. For the CDR3, the DNA is TGTGCCAGTAGTATCCCATCTGGACAGGGGTATGGTACGCAGTATTTT.

The chain combines TRBV5-1 with TRBJ1-2; the D gene is possibly TRBD1 (5 bases). The germline V and J ends were trimmed by 4 bases and 0 bases, with 16 bases remaining between them. The CDR3 loop spans 16 amino acids. Per the germline V gene, CDR1 is SGHRS and CDR2 is YFSETQ. CDR3 sequence (DNA): TGCGCCAGCAGCATAGACGCGTCGACAGCTAACTATGGCTACACCTTC. Its translation is CASSIDASTANYGYTF.

The rearrangement uses TRBV7-2 and TRBJ1-3; 8 bases agree with TRBD1. V was pared by 5 bases and J by 0 bases, with 9 bases of the junction left unmatched. This CDR3 has 17 residues. Germline V gene sequence: CDR1 SGHTA, CDR2 FQGNSA. The CDR3 region has the DNA TGTGCCAGCAGCCCTCAGGGGGCCTTGAGCTCTGGAAACACCATATATTTT. Translating it yields CASSPQGALSSGNTIYF.

The chain has TRBV19 and TRBJ2-1; 11 bases fit TRBD1. In germline, CDR1 is LNHDA, CDR2 SQIVND (reference sequence). This CDR3 is built from 12 residues. V lost 5 bases and J lost 14; bases outside the gene matches: 5. This CDR3 is CASSVDRGPKFF. CDR3 DNA sequence: TGTGCCAGTAGTGTGGACAGGGGGCCGAAGTTCTTC.

As regards this clone: The junction departs from germline at one end; a sequencing error may be responsible. The gene calls are TRBV12-3 or TRBV12-4 and TRBJ1-2; 9 bases are shared with TRBD1. CDR3 length: 12 residues. Here the CDR3 reads CASSFGQGLHSF. The DNA for the CDR3 is TGTGCCAGCAGTTTTGGACAGGGGCTCCACTCCTTC.

This clone turned up a few times. V gene TRBV2 combines with J gene TRBJ2-1; D is possibly TRBD1 (5 bases). With 8 bases removed from V and 15 bases from J, the gap between germline ends came to 23 bases. CDR3 size: 13 residues. Germline V gene lookup returns CDR1 SNHLY and CDR2 FYNNEI. CDR3 in amino acids: CASLTFSRVGMFF. In nucleotides, the CDR3 is TGTGCCAGCCTTACCTTTTCCAGGGTGGGTATGTTCTTC.

The genes are TRBV9 and TRBJ2-7, with TRBD1 matching 8 bases. In germline, CDR1 is SGDLS, CDR2 YYNGEE. CDR3 length: 15 residues. Trimming at V came to 4 bases and at J to 3 bases, leaving 9 bases not matched to a gene. CDR3 sequence: CASSLRQGMVYEQYF. In DNA, the CDR3 is TGTGCCAGCAGCCTGAGACAGGGGATGGTCTACGAGCAGTACTTC.

In the case of this clone: At one end, the junction sequence differs from germline, possibly due to a read error. Here the CDR3 reads CASREVRDRASETQYF. As DNA, the CDR3 is TGTGCCAGCAGAGAAGTCCGGGACAGGGCGTCAGAGACCCAGTACTTC. The V and J genes are TRBV6-1 and TRBJ2-5; 9 nucleotides agree with TRBD1. There are 16 residues in the CDR3. Germline V CDR1 and CDR2: MNHNS, SASEGT.

The chain is built from TRBV30 and TRBJ2-7; D ambiguous. V dropped 1 base and J dropped 8 bases, with 18 bases sitting between them. This CDR3 spans 14 amino acids. Per germline, CDR1 GTSNPN and CDR2 SVGIG (reference sequence). CDR3 sequence reads: CAWSGMGIPPKQYF. The DNA of the CDR3 is TGTGCCTGGAGTGGGATGGGCATTCCCCCCAAGCAGTACTTC.

The V call is TRBV7-8, the J call TRBJ2-3; D might be TRBD1 (5 bases). The V and J ends lost 8 bases and 0 bases respectively, with 15 bases between them. The CDR3 contains 15 residues. Germline values: CDR1 SGHVS, CDR2 FQNEAQ. As DNA, the CDR3 is TGTGCCAGCGGGCCTAAGGGGTCTAGCACAGATACGCAGTATTTT. Encoded protein: CASGPKGSSTDTQYF.

The chain carries TRBV7-2 and TRBJ2-7; D gene unclear. The CDR3 is made up of 13 amino acids. The V gene lost 4 bases and the J gene lost 0 bases, with 7 bases spanning the gap. Germline V lookup: CDR1 SGHTA, CDR2 FQGNSA. The CDR3 nucleotides read TGTGCCAGCAGCTCCGCCGGCTCCTACGAGCAGTACTTC. This encodes CASSSAGSYEQYF.

The V and J genes are TRBV3-1 (or the pseudogene TRBV3-2) and TRBJ1-6; TRBD1 might be the D (6 bases). CDR1 and CDR2 (germline): LGHDT, YNNKEL (reference sequence). V was pared by 0 bases and J by 9 bases, with 12 bases between. This CDR3 spans 15 amino acids. The CDR3 DNA reads as TGTGCCAGCAGCCAAGAATTCAGGGGAAGTTCACCCCTCCACTTT. This translates into CASSQEFRGSSPLHF.

The chain carries TRBV12-3 or TRBV12-4 and TRBJ1-2; 7 nucleotides agree with TRBD1. The CDR3 contains 13 residues. V dropped 3 bases and J dropped 4; count of bases not matched to a gene: 2. The CDR3 region is CASSFDRVYGYTF. The CDR3 DNA follows: TGTGCCAGCAGTTTCGACAGGGTCTATGGCTACACCTTC.

V is TRBV29-1 and J is TRBJ2-5, with D tentatively TRBD1 (6 bases). Germline V gene lookup returns CDR1 SQVTM and CDR2 ANQGSEA. Trimming removed 6 bases from V and 5 bases from J, with 13 bases in between. The CDR3 covers 12 residues. For the CDR3, the DNA is TGCAGCGTACGCAGGGGAAGGGAGACCCAGTACTTC. It translates to CSVRRGRETQYF.

Only one count was recorded for this clone. The chain carries TRBV28 and TRBJ2-3; D gene uncertain. Looked up from germline, CDR1 is MDHEN and CDR2 is SYDVKM. The CDR3 contains 15 residues. V lost 3 bases and J lost 0, with 10 bases in between. CDR3 loop: CASSFSFSSTDTQYF. CDR3 DNA: TGTGCCAGCAGTTTTTCCTTTTCTAGCACAGATACGCAGTATTTT. Together with reference TRBV28 and TRBJ2-3, the CDR3 gives the full variable domain: DVKVTQSSRYLVKRTGEKVFLECVQDMDHENMFWYRQDPGLGLRLIYFSYDVKMKEKGDIPEGYSVSREKKERFSLILESASTNQTSMYLCASSFSFSSTDTQYFGPGTRLTVL.

The genes are TRBV7-2 and TRBJ1-1; maybe TRBD1 (6 bases). CDR1 SGHTA and CDR2 FQGNSA come from the germline V gene. The ends were cut back, 6 bases at V and 1 base at J, with 9 bases in the middle. This CDR3 has 13 residues. In nucleotides, the CDR3 is TGTGCCAGCAGGAAGGGACAGAACACTGAAGCTTTCTTT. It specifies CASRKGQNTEAFF. The complete variable domain, with remaining parts taken from reference TRBV7-2 and TRBJ1-1, reads GAGVSQSPSNKVTEKGKDVELRCDPISGHTALYWYRQSLGQGLEFLIYFQGNSAPDKSGLPSDRFSAERTGGSVSTLTIQRTQQEDSAVYLCASRKGQNTEAFFGQGTRLTVV.

The J gene is TRBJ2-3, the V gene TRBV29-1; no clear D gene. There are 13 residues in the CDR3. The V gene lost 1 base and the J gene lost 2 bases, with 7 bases spanning the gap. Per germline, CDR1 SQVTM and CDR2 ANQGSEA. This CDR3 reads CSVEGQSTDTQYF. The CDR3, as DNA: TGCAGCGTTGAAGGGCAGTCCACAGATACGCAGTATTTT.

This rearrangement joins TRBV2 to TRBJ1-2, with 8 bases lining up with TRBD1. The CDR3 length is 13 residues. Germline CDR1 SNHLY, CDR2 FYNNEI. V was clipped by 6 bases and J by 5 bases; unmatched bases: 5. CDR3 amino acids: CASSLGQGYGYTF. The CDR3 nucleotides read TGTGCCAGCAGCCTCGGACAGGGTTATGGCTACACCTTC.

The genes are TRBV16 and TRBJ2-1; no firm D call. Trimming took off 3 bases at V and 6 bases at J, with 9 bases between the two ends. The germline V gene encodes CDR1 KGHSY and CDR2 FQNENV. The CDR3 has 13 amino acids. The CDR3 reads CASSQSYTNEQFF. CDR3 bases: TGTGCCAGCAGCCAGTCCTATACCAATGAGCAGTTCTTC.

The V and J genes are TRBV5-5 and TRBJ2-2; D may be TRBD1 (6 bases). The CDR3 contains 17 residues. In germline, CDR1 is SGHKS, CDR2 YYEKEE (reference sequence). V lost 2 bases to trimming and J lost 4 bases, with 18 bases between them. CDR3 loop: CASSLGRGGASTGELFF. The CDR3 bases are TGTGCCAGCAGCTTAGGCAGGGGTGGCGCTAGCACCGGGGAGCTGTTTTTT. Complete variable domain (other parts from reference TRBV5-5 and TRBJ2-2): DAGVTQSPTHLIKTRGQQVTLRCSPISGHKSVSWYQQVLGQGPQFIFQYYEKEERGRGNFPDRFSARQFPNYSSELNVNALLLGDSALYLCASSLGRGGASTGELFFGEGSRLTVL.